These 19 T cell receptor beta chains were all obtained from the same sample, sequenced in a study of T-cell memory formation after mild COVID-19. TCRdb independently ran MiXCR on the 5' RACE reads; one entry per CDR3 protein. The top ten clones hold about 8.1% of a sample with 450,000 or so distinct CDR3 sequences, around 20% of them seen once. Sequenced sample: PBMCs or a T cell subset sorted from them (not recorded which). The receptors here all came from an adult woman who had mild COVID-19 (a few samples of this study predate the infection). Cell type and time point are not known.

The CDR3: CASSFTRGNIQYF. CDR3 coding DNA: TGTGCCAGCAGTTTTACTAGGGGCAACATTCAGTACTTC. This chain links TRBV28 with TRBJ2-4, with D perhaps assigned TRBD1 or TRBD2 (5 bases each). Per the germline V gene, CDR1 is MDHEN and CDR2 is SYDVKM. The CDR3 length is 13 residues. The ends were cut back, 3 bases at V and 7 bases at J, with 10 bases in the middle. The entire variable domain, with the rest obtained from reference TRBV28 and TRBJ2-4, is as follows: DVKVTQSSRYLVKRTGEKVFLECVQDMDHENMFWYRQDPGLGLRLIYFSYDVKMKEKGDIPEGYSVSREKKERFSLILESASTNQTSMYLCASSFTRGNIQYFGAGTRLSVL.

This clonotype was detected only a few times. The chain combines TRBV4-1 with TRBJ2-7, with D perhaps matching TRBD1 (6 bases). The germline V and J ends were trimmed by 4 bases and 3 bases, with 10 bases remaining between them. Germline V gene sequence: CDR1 MGHRA, CDR2 YSYEKL. The CDR3 contains 13 residues. This CDR3 is CASSPRGVYEQYF. As DNA, the CDR3 is TGCGCCAGCAGCCCCAGGGGAGTCTACGAGCAGTACTTC.

This clonotype has just a few counts. This sequence joins TRBV29-1 and TRBJ1-1; 7 nucleotides agree with TRBD1. V was clipped by 3 bases and J by 10 bases; unmatched bases: 11. CDR3 length equals 13 residues. In germline, CDR1 is SQVTM, CDR2 ANQGSEA. DNA for the CDR3: TGCAGCGTTGACCTCGGACAGGACGCGGTAGCTTTCTTT. Translating gives CSVDLGQDAVAFF.

This clonotype occurred many times. V is TRBV6-2 or TRBV6-3 and J is TRBJ2-7; 7 nucleotides align to TRBD1. Germline V gives CDR1 MNHEY, CDR2 SVGEGT. V dropped 7 bases and J dropped 4; count of bases not matched to a gene: 10. The CDR3 is 14 amino acids. This CDR3 reads CASTSMDRLYEQYF. In DNA form, the CDR3 reads TGTGCCAGCACCTCCATGGACAGGCTATACGAGCAGTACTTC.

The chain links TRBV30 to TRBJ2-5, with D possibly being TRBD1 or TRBD2 (5 bases each). Looked up from germline, CDR1 is GTSNPN and CDR2 is SVGIG (reference sequence). Trimming cost V 1 base and J 5 bases, with 14 bases left between them. This CDR3 spans 14 amino acids. The CDR3 loop is CAWSGTRGAETQYF. The CDR3 bases are TGTGCCTGGAGTGGCACTAGGGGAGCGGAGACCCAGTACTTC.

This clonotype was seen a handful of times. The rearrangement uses TRBV2 and TRBJ2-7; the D gene is possibly TRBD2 (6 bases). Per the germline V gene, CDR1 is SNHLY and CDR2 is FYNNEI. CDR3 size: 14 residues. Trimming took off 11 bases at V and 3 bases at J, with 20 bases between the two ends. CDR3 DNA sequence: TGTGCCGGGACGCGGGCTAGCGCAGGCTACGAGCAGTACTTC. Translated: CAGTRASAGYEQYF.

In this sample, this clonotype turned up a few times. The rearrangement uses TRBV30 and TRBJ1-2, with 7 bases aligning to TRBD1. The germline gives CDR1 GTSNPN, CDR2 SVGIG (reference sequence). This CDR3 contains 15 residues. V was pared by 5 bases and J by 2 bases, with 11 bases of the junction left unmatched. CDR3 amino acids: CAWDHPGQKNYGYTF. CDR3 nucleotide sequence: TGTGCCTGGGACCACCCGGGACAGAAGAACTATGGCTACACCTTC. Combining the CDR3 with reference TRBV30 and TRBJ1-2 gives the whole variable domain SQTIHQWPATLVQPVGSPLSLECTVEGTSNPNLYWYRQAAGRGLQLLFYSVGIGQISSEVPQNLSASRPQDRQFILSSKKLLLSDSGFYLCAWDHPGQKNYGYTFGSGTRLTVV.

This clonotype was observed many times. The chain joins TRBV24-1 to TRBJ1-1; a possible D gene is TRBD1 (6 bases). From germline, CDR1 is KGHDR and CDR2 SFDVKD. This CDR3 comprises 14 residues. The ends were cut back, 7 bases at V and 1 base at J, with 12 bases in the middle. The CDR3 DNA reads as TGTGCCACCAGCGGCGAGACAGGGAACACTGAAGCTTTCTTT. It translates to CATSGETGNTEAFF.

This clonotype was recorded a few times. The chain is built from TRBV29-1 and TRBJ1-2, with TRBD1 as a possible D gene (6 bases). The CDR3 is made up of 12 amino acids. Germline V gene sequence: CDR1 SQVTM, CDR2 ANQGSEA. Trimming stripped 6 bases from V and 8 bases from J, with 16 bases between. CDR3 nucleotides: TGCAGCGTAAGGGACACCTACTGGGGCTACACCTTC. It specifies CSVRDTYWGYTF.

This clonotype was picked up a small number of times. J is TRBJ2-7 and V is TRBV6-2 or TRBV6-3; the D is unclear. Germline lookup yields CDR1 MNHEY and CDR2 SVGEGT. V gave up 2 bases and J gave up 6 bases, with 11 bases separating them. This CDR3 is built from 13 residues. The CDR3 loop reads CASSYHALVEQYF. Here the CDR3 DNA reads TGTGCCAGCAGTTACCACGCCTTGGTCGAGCAGTACTTC.

The chain is built from TRBV10-3 and TRBJ2-1; possible D gene TRBD1, 6 bases. Trimming took 0 bases from V and 4 from J, leaving 22 bases between them. This CDR3 has 19 amino acids. The germline gives CDR1 ENHRY, CDR2 SYGVKD. The CDR3 loop reads CAISESRGRGRAGYNEQFF. CDR3 DNA: TGTGCCATCAGTGAGTCGAGGGGGAGAGGAAGGGCAGGTTACAATGAGCAGTTCTTC.

This clonotype was found a few times. This sequence joins TRBV27 and TRBJ2-2; tentative D call: TRBD2 (5 bases). The CDR3 extends over 15 amino acids. V gave up 7 bases and J gave up 4 bases, with 16 bases separating them. Per germline, CDR1 MNHEY and CDR2 SMNVEV (reference sequence). The CDR3 sequence: CASTIGTEGTGELFF. As DNA, the CDR3 is TGTGCCAGCACTATAGGCACCGAGGGCACCGGGGAGCTGTTTTTT.

The chain uses TRBV7-2 and TRBJ1-3, with 10 bases matching TRBD1. This CDR3 has 16 amino acids. The J segment lost 2 bases and the V segment lost 5 bases, leaving 6 bases of the junction unmatched. Germline V CDR1 and CDR2: SGHTA, FQGNSA. The CDR3 reads CASSPDGTGAGNTIYF. CDR3 DNA sequence: TGTGCCAGCAGCCCAGATGGGACAGGGGCTGGAAACACCATATATTTT.

This clonotype was observed many times. The rearrangement uses TRBV12-3 or TRBV12-4 and TRBJ2-1, with TRBD1 matching over 7 bases. The CDR3 spans 14 residues. Germline trimming cut 6 bases from V and 5 bases from J; bases unmatched to any gene: 7. CDR3 nucleotide sequence: TGTGCCAGCAGCTTTTGGACAGGAGACAATGAGCAGTTCTTC. It specifies CASSFWTGDNEQFF.

The V and J genes are TRBV24-1 and TRBJ2-3; tentatively, D is TRBD2 (6 bases). V was trimmed by 1 base and J by 3 bases, leaving 13 bases between them. Germline-derived CDR1 and CDR2 are KGHDR and SFDVKD. The CDR3 covers 16 residues. The CDR3 DNA reads as TGTGCCACCAGTGATTTTAGCGCAGGGAGGACAGATACGCAGTATTTT. Translated, it gives CATSDFSAGRTDTQYF.

This chain uses TRBV9 with TRBJ2-1, with 11 bases matching TRBD2. Germline values: CDR1 SGDLS, CDR2 YYNGEE. This CDR3 has 15 amino acids. V shed 6 bases, J shed 3 bases, and the junction held 5 bases outside the gene matches. The CDR3, as DNA: TGTGCCAGCACCCAGACTAGCGGGGACTACAATGAGCAGTTCTTC. It is translated as CASTQTSGDYNEQFF.

The gene calls are TRBV3-1 and TRBJ2-1; 10 bases agree with TRBD1. The CDR3 spans 15 residues. J gave up 11 bases and V 0 bases, and 7 bases lay outside the gene matches. Germline assignment: CDR1 LGHDT and CDR2 YNNKEL (reference sequence). The CDR3 DNA sequence: TGTGCCAGCAGCCAAGAAGAGACAGGGGGCGGAAAGCAGTTCTTC. Amino acids: CASSQEETGGGKQFF.

The table lists this clonotype with many counts. The chain is built from TRBV7-3 and TRBJ2-1; D is perhaps TRBD2 (6 bases). This CDR3 contains 16 residues. Germline lookup yields CDR1 SGHTA and CDR2 FQGTGA. Trimming cost V 5 bases and J 4 bases, with 18 bases left between them. The chain's CDR3 is CASSHSPRLVYNEQFF. For the CDR3, the DNA is TGTGCCAGCAGCCACTCGCCCCGACTAGTATACAATGAGCAGTTCTTC.

This clonotype appeared a few times. V and J are TRBV9 and TRBJ2-1; 16 nucleotides align to TRBD2. The CDR3 extends over 16 amino acids. The ends lost 4 bases at V and 9 bases at J; junction bases unmatched: 7. CDR1 and CDR2 (germline): SGDLS, YYNGEE. CDR3 amino acids: CASSLGLAGGESEQFF. The CDR3 nucleotides are TGTGCCAGCAGCTTGGGACTAGCGGGAGGGGAAAGTGAGCAGTTCTTC.